The clone carrying this T cell receptor beta chain was seen a few times. Its antigen is currently unknown. The CDR3 does not close with the conserved phenylalanine or tryptophan, likely indicating a read error. With iRepertoire HTBI primers and Arm-PCR of CDR3 regions, TCR beta libraries were built. TCRdb re-called the multiplex PCR reads through MiXCR, storing one row per CDR3 protein. This sample has some 350,000 distinct CDR3 sequences, with around 16% found just once. This sample was included in a study of regulatory T cells in long-lasting Graves disease. Points from the study as a whole: Persistent disease favored TRBV28, TRBJ1-2 and TRBJ2-5.

Time point given: newly diagnosed GD, antithyroid drugs for less than 3 months. With RNA extracted from PBMCs as input, the TCR library was made. The authors drew roughly 8.1 milliliters of peripheral blood into EDTA tubes. Germline V lookup: CDR1 MNHEY, CDR2 SVGAGI. The CDR3 length is 14 residues. V was cut by 2 bases and J by 3 bases, with 11 bases left in between. These records were also assigned to another study, of T cells in Graves' hyperthyroidism and ophthalmopathy. That investigation notes: Aged 18 to 65, the patients had hyperthyroidism that was newly diagnosed and had lasted under 2 months.

The J gene is TRBJ2-7, the V gene TRBV6-5; perhaps TRBD1 as D (6 bases). The material sequenced was peripheral blood mononuclear cells (PBMCs), taken at new diagnosis, from a patient treated with antithyroid drugs. The receptor's source is a woman aged 18-35 years with Graves disease. As DNA, the CDR3 is TGTGCCAGCAGTTACCTGGGGGCAAACTACGAGCAGTACTCC. Its protein product is CASSYLGANYEQYS.